Given below is one TCR beta chain in context. Its antigen is still unknown. Relative to the germline gene, one junction end is altered; a read error may explain this. Germline DNA was also extracted, and blood RNA derived from unsorted whole blood. Collection of roughly 4 milliliters of peripheral blood took place before surgery. This record comes from a study of tumor-infiltrating lymphocytes in primary liver carcinoma. The study, taken as a whole, reports: Tumor tissue displayed a significantly greater top-250-clone fraction than blood (p = 0.039).

Starting from 500 ng of total RNA, TCR beta cDNA was produced with a primer in the constant region. Generation of the TCR beta libraries relied on three nested multiplex PCR rounds using slightly modified ARM-PCR. One entry per CDR3 protein results from TCRdb running MiXCR on the multiplex PCR reads. Of 150,000 to 200,000 distinct CDR3 sequences detected, 50% to 75% appear once; the ten largest clones hold around three quarters. Specimen: peripheral blood. The source is a man aged 35-49 years with primary liver carcinoma and hepatitis B virus infection.

The DNA for the CDR3 is TGCGCCAGCAACTTGGCCTGGGATACGCAGTATTTT. This gives the protein CASNLAWDTQYF. The V call is TRBV5-1, the J call TRBJ2-3; the D is unclear. CDR1 and CDR2 from the germline V gene are SGHRS and YFSETQ. There are 12 residues in the CDR3.